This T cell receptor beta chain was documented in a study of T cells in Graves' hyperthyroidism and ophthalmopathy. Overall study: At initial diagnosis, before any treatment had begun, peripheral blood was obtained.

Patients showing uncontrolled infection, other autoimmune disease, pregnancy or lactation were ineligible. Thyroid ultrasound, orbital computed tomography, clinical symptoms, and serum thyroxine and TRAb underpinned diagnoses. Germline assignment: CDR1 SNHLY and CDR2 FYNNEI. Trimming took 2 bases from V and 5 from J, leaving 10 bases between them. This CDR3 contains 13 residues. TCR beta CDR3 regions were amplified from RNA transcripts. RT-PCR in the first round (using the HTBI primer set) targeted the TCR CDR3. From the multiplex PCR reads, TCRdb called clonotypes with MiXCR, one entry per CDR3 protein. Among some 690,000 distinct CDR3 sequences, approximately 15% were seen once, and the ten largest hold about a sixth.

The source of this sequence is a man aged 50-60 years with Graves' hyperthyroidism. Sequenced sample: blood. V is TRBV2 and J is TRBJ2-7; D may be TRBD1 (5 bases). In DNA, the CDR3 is TGTGCCAGCAGTGAAAGGGGCGTCCACGAGCAGTACTTC. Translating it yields CASSERGVHEQYF.